This TCR beta chain was documented in a study of regulatory T cells in long-lasting Graves disease. This clonotype has only a few counts. Libraries of TCR beta came from iRepertoire HTBI primers plus Arm-PCR of CDR3 regions. MiXCR, run by TCRdb on the multiplex PCR reads, gives a single entry per CDR3 protein. The top ten hold 23% of the sample, which has 350,000 to 550,000 distinct CDR3 sequences, about a sixth seen once. Time point noted: newly diagnosed GD, antithyroid drugs for less than 3 months. The TCR library was made from RNA that had been extracted from PBMCs in TRIzol. It was by American Thyroid Association guidelines that Graves' disease was diagnosed. The CDR3 length is 15 residues. Trimming pared 3 bases from V and 2 bases from J, leaving 11 bases between. CDR1 and CDR2 from the germline V gene are SGHTA and FQGNSA. The same sample was also used in a study of T cells in Graves' hyperthyroidism and ophthalmopathy. That work states: First-round RT-PCR with HTBI primers amplified the TCR CDR3 region.

The sample here was peripheral blood mononuclear cells (PBMCs), taken at new diagnosis, from a patient treated with antithyroid drugs. The TCR comes from a woman between 18 and 29 years old with Graves disease. This sequence joins TRBV7-2 and TRBJ1-3; D ambiguous. CDR3 in DNA: TGTGCCAGCAGCTTGGATTGGCGCGCTGGAAACACCATATATTTT. This gives the protein CASSLDWRAGNTIYF.